Sequencing of this T cell receptor beta chain was carried out in a study of cytomegalovirus exposure and HLA in healthy donors. The primer mix had 60 Vbeta and 13 Jbeta primers. Data came from immunoSEQ multiplex PCR; TCRdb stores just in-frame clones and leaves some out. The sample gives approximately 140,000 clones, roughly three quarters of which show up once; roughly 6.3% is in the top ten. This CDR3 contains 15 residues. Germline values: CDR1 ENHRY, CDR2 SYGVKD. V lost 3 bases, J lost 2 bases, and 6 bases stayed unmatched. This sequence originates from a middle-aged woman in good health and CMV-seropositive. This chain connects TRBV10-3 to TRBJ2-5; 7 bases fit TRBD1. The sequenced sample consisted of PBMCs. The CDR3, as DNA: TGTGCCATCAGTGACTCAGGGACAGCTCAAGAGACCCAGTACTTC. Translated, it gives CAISDSGTAQETQYF.